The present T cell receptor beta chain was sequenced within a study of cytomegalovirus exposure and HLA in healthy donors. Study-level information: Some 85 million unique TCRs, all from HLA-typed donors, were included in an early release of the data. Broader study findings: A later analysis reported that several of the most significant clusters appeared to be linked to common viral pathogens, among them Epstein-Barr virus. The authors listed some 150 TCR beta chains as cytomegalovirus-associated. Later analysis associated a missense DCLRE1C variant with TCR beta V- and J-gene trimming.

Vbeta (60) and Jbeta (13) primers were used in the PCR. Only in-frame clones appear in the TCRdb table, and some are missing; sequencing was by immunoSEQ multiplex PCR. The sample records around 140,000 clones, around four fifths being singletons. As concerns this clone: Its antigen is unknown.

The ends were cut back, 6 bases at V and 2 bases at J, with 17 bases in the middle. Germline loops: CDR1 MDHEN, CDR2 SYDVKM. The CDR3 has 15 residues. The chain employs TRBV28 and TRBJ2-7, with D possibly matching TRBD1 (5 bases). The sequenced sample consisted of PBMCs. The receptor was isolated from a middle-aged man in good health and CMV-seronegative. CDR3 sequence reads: CASRLTDSAAYEQYF. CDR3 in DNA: TGTGCCAGCAGGCTCACTGACAGTGCAGCCTACGAGCAGTACTTC. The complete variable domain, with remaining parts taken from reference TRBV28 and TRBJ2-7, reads DVKVTQSSRYLVKRTGEKVFLECVQDMDHENMFWYRQDPGLGLRLIYFSYDVKMKEKGDIPEGYSVSREKKERFSLILESASTNQTSMYLCASRLTDSAAYEQYFGPGTRLTVT.